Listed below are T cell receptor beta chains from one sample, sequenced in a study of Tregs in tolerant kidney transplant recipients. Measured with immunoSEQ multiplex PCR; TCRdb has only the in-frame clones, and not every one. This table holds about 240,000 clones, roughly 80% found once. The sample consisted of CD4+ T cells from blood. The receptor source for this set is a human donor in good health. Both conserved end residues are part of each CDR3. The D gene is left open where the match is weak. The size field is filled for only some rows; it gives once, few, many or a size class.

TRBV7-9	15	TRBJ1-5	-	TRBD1	TGTGCCAGCAGCGCGACAGGGGGCGGCAATCAGCCCCAGCATTTT	CASSATGGGNQPQHF
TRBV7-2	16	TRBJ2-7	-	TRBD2	TGTGCCAGCAGCTTCCTGGGACTAGCGGGAGCTTACGAGCAGTACTTC	CASSFLGLAGAYEQYF
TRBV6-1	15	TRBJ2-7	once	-	TGTGCCAGCAGTGAAGCGGGGCAGAGCTCCTACGAGCAGTACTTC	CASSEAGQSSYEQYF
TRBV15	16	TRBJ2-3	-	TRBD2	TGTGCCACCAGCAGAGATGCGGCGGGGGGGCGAGATACGCAGTATTTT	CATSRDAAGGRDTQYF
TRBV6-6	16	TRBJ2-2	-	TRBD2	TGTGCCAGCAGCTCTAGCGGGAGCGCGAACACCGGGGAGCTGTTTTTT	CASSSSGSANTGELFF
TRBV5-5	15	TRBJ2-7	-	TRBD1	TGTGCCAGCGGTCGGGGGACAGGGGAGGTATACGAGCAGTACTTC	CASGRGTGEVYEQYF
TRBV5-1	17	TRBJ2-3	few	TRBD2	TGCGCCAGCAGCTTGGGCTTGGCGGGAGGAAACACAGATACGCAGTATTTT	CASSLGLAGGNTDTQYF
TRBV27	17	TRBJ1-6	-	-	TGTGCCAGCAGCCTCCGAGAGCAGATGCCTCGTAATTCACCCCTCCACTTT	CASSLREQMPRNSPLHF
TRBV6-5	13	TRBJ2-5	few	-	TGTGCCAGCAGTTACTCGGGACTGGGGACCCAGTACTTC	CASSYSGLGTQYF
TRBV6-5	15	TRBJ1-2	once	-	TGTGCCAGCAGGTCGGCCTCAAGAGCGAACTATGGCTACACCTTC	CASRSASRANYGYTF
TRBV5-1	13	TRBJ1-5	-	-	TGCGCCAGCAGCCGGGACAGCAATCAGCCCCAGCATTTT	CASSRDSNQPQHF
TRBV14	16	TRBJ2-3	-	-	TGTGCCAGCAGCCAAGAAGTAGGGTTTTCGGTGGATACGCAGTATTTT	CASSQEVGFSVDTQYF
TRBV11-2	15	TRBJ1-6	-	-	TGTGCCAGCAGCTTAGGTGGGGCACGGAATTCACCCCTCCACTTT	CASSLGGARNSPLHF
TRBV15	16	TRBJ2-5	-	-	TGTGCCACCAGCAGAGATACGTCGAGGTGGGGGGAGACCCAGTACTTC	CATSRDTSRWGETQYF
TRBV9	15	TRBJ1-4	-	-	TGTGCCAGCAGCTCGATCCAGGGGAGGAGTGAAAAACTGTTTTTT	CASSSIQGRSEKLFF
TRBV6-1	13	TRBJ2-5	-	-	TGTGCCAGCAGTGACAGGGTGCGTGAGACCCAGTACTTC	CASSDRVRETQYF
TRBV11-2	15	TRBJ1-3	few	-	TGTGCCAGCAGCCCCGCCCCCGGGGGGGGAAACACCATATATTTT	CASSPAPGGGNTIYF
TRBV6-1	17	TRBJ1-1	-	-	TGTGCCAGCAGTGACCAACCGATGGGACGGATGAACACTGAAGCTTTCTTT	CASSDQPMGRMNTEAFF
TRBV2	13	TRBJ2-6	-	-	TGTGCCCCCCAGGGGTCTGGGGCCAACGTCCTGACTTTC	CAPQGSGANVLTF
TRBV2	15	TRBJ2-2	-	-	TGTGCCAGCACGAGACAGGTTGGGAACACCGGGGAGCTGTTTTTT	CASTRQVGNTGELFF
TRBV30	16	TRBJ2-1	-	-	TGTGCCTGGAGGACTCCTCGTAATCTCGGGTTGGATGAGCAGTTCTTC	CAWRTPRNLGLDEQFF
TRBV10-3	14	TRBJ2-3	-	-	TGTGCCATCAGATCGGGACACAGCACAGATACGCAGTATTTT	CAIRSGHSTDTQYF
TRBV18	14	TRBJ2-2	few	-	TGTGCCAGCCGAAGACAAGCGAACACCGGGGAGCTGTTTTTT	CASRRQANTGELFF
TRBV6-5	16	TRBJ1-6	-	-	TGTGCCAGCAGTTATGGAGGAGGGGAGCATAATTCACCCCTCCACTTT	CASSYGGGEHNSPLHF
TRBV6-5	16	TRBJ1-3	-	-	TGTGCCAGCAGTTACTCGGTCTGGCGCTCTGGAAACACCATATATTTT	CASSYSVWRSGNTIYF
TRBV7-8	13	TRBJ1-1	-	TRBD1	TGTGCCAGCAGCCTCGACAGGGACACTGAAGCTTTCTTT	CASSLDRDTEAFF
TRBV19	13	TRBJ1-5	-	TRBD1	TGTGCCAGTAGTGTATCTACAGGGGGCTGGAAGCATTTT	CASSVSTGGWKHF
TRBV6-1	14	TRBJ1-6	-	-	TGTGCCAGCAGCCTTGGACAAAAAGATTCACCCCTCCACTTT	CASSLGQKDSPLHF
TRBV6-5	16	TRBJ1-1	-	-	TGTGCCAGCAGTTACTCACGGGGGCTTAGGGACACTGAAGCTTTCTTT	CASSYSRGLRDTEAFF
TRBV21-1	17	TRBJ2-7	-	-	TGTGCCAGCAGCTTAAACCTGACAGGGGGTAGGTCCTACGAGCAGTACTTC	CASSLNLTGGRSYEQYF
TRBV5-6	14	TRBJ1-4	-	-	TGTGCCAGCAGCCTCCACTCCGGGGTCGGAAAACTGTTTTTT	CASSLHSGVGKLFF
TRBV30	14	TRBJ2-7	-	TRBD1	TGTGCCTGGAGCCGGGACAGGGTTTTCTACGAGCAGTACTTC	CAWSRDRVFYEQYF
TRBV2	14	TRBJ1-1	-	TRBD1	TGTGCCAGCAGCCAACAGGGGGCAAACACTGAAGCTTTCTTT	CASSQQGANTEAFF
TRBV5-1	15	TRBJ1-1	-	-	TGCGCCAGCAGCTTGGCCGGGACACTGAACACTGAAGCCTTCTTT	CASSLAGTLNTEAFF
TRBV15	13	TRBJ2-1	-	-	TGTGCCACCAGCAGACAGGGCGGGAATGAGCAGTTCTTC	CATSRQGGNEQFF
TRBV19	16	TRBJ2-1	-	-	TGTGCCAGTAGTGTGTCCCGGAGGGGACTCGGGAATGAGCAGTTCTTC	CASSVSRRGLGNEQFF
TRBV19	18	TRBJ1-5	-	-	TGTGCCAGTAGTCCCACCCTCCAGGCCCTTAATAGCAATCAGCCCCAGCATTTT	CASSPTLQALNSNQPQHF
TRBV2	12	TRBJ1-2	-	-	TGTGCCAGCAGTGAACAGGGGTATGGCTACACCTTC	CASSEQGYGYTF
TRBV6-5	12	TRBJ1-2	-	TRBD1	TGTGCCAGCAGTGGAGACAGGGTCGGCTACACCTTC	CASSGDRVGYTF
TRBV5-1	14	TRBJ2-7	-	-	TGCGCCAGCAGCGCCGACTCACCTCCCTACGAGCAGTACTTC	CASSADSPPYEQYF
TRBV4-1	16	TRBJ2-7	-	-	TGCGCCAGCAGCCAAGTTCAGGAAAGGGAATACTACGAGCAGTACTTC	CASSQVQEREYYEQYF
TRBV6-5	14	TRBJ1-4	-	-	TGTGCCAGCAGTTTGGACAGTAGGAATGAAAAACTGTTTTTT	CASSLDSRNEKLFF
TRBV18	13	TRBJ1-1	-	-	TGTGCCAGCTCTCTTCAGCAGGGCACTGAAGCTTTCTTT	CASSLQQGTEAFF